These 29 T cell receptor beta chains originate from one sample sequenced in a study of blood T cell repertoires in COVID-19. Measured with immunoSEQ multiplex PCR; TCRdb has only the in-frame clones, and not every one. The table records approximately 27,000 clones, roughly 84% of them present only once. Sequenced material: peripheral blood. All receptors come from a human donor in a cohort sampled during active COVID-19.

This rearrangement joins TRBV6-5 to TRBJ1-2; possible D gene TRBD1, 5 bases. Germline assignment: CDR1 MNHEY and CDR2 SVGAGI. The CDR3 has 15 residues. V was pared by 7 bases and J by 3 bases, with 18 bases between. CDR3: CASMVSGGDDYGYTF. The CDR3 bases are TGTGCCAGCATGGTATCCGGAGGGGACGACTATGGCTACACCTTC.

V usage is TRBV7-2 and J usage is TRBJ2-7, with TRBD1 as a possible D gene (6 bases). The CDR3 sequence is 15 residues long. Germline lookup yields CDR1 SGHTA and CDR2 FQGNSA. The germline V and J ends were trimmed by 1 base and 5 bases, with 15 bases remaining between them. The chain's CDR3 is CASSLEGTLLHEQYF. CDR3 in DNA: TGTGCCAGCAGCTTAGAAGGGACACTCCTCCACGAGCAGTACTTC.

The chain is built from TRBV28 and TRBJ1-2, with 9 bases matching TRBD1. The CDR3 is 14 residues long. From germline, CDR1 is MDHEN and CDR2 SYDVKM. The V segment lost 2 bases and the J segment 8 bases; nucleotides outside the gene matches: 6. The chain's CDR3 is CASSLRTGGGGYTF. CDR3 nucleotide sequence: TGTGCCAGCAGTTTACGCACAGGGGGCGGGGGCTACACCTTC.

V and J are TRBV5-6 and TRBJ2-7; TRBD1 matches 7 bases. Germline CDR1 and CDR2: SGHDT and YYEEEE. V dropped 4 bases and J dropped 1; count of bases not matched to a gene: 8. The CDR3 has 15 residues. CDR3 coding DNA: TGTGCCAGCAGCCCCACTCGACAGGGTTCCTACGAGCAGTACTTC. Its protein product is CASSPTRQGSYEQYF.

This clone has a single count. V is TRBV5-4 and J is TRBJ2-6; perhaps TRBD2 as D (5 bases). Per the germline V gene, CDR1 is SGHNT and CDR2 is YYREEE (reference sequence). The CDR3 consists of 14 residues. V was trimmed by 3 bases and J by 2 bases, leaving 6 bases between them. CDR3 residues: CASSSRAGANVLTF. CDR3 in DNA: TGTGCCAGCAGCTCGCGGGCTGGGGCCAACGTCCTGACTTTC.

The V gene is TRBV4-3, the J gene TRBJ2-7, with D perhaps TRBD1 (6 bases). With 1 base removed from V and 5 bases from J, the gap between germline ends came to 15 bases. CDR1 and CDR2 (germline): LGHNA, YSLEER. This CDR3 has 15 amino acids. Here the CDR3 DNA reads TGCGCCAGCAGCCAAGGAACAGGGTCTATAAACGAGCAGTACTTC. Translating it yields CASSQGTGSINEQYF.

V is TRBV24-1 and J is TRBJ2-5; the D is unclear. This CDR3 spans 15 amino acids. The V gene lost 0 bases and the J gene lost 5 bases, with 12 bases spanning the gap. Germline V gene lookup returns CDR1 KGHDR and CDR2 SFDVKD. CDR3 sequence: CATSDLGDFGETQYF. DNA of the CDR3: TGTGCCACCAGTGATTTGGGTGACTTCGGTGAGACCCAGTACTTC.

The chain joins TRBV4-2 to TRBJ1-2; D perhaps matches TRBD1 (5 bases). Germline CDR1 reads LGHNA; CDR2 reads YNFKEQ. V was cut by 0 bases and J by 5 bases, with 19 bases left in between. The CDR3 spans 17 residues. Here the CDR3 reads CASSQDPAGGGYYGYTF. The CDR3 region has the DNA TGTGCCAGCAGCCAAGACCCGGCGGGGGGGGGATATTATGGCTACACCTTC.

The count of this clone is one. J is TRBJ2-5 and V is TRBV4-1; maybe TRBD1 (5 bases). Germline CDR1 is MGHRA and CDR2 is YSYEKL. V gave up 8 bases and J gave up 1 base, with 14 bases separating them. The CDR3 contains 14 residues. Here the CDR3 reads CASGLAGSQETQYF. CDR3 nucleotide sequence: TGCGCCAGCGGCCTGGCAGGGTCCCAAGAGACCCAGTACTTC.

This chain joins TRBV6-5 and TRBJ1-6; 8 bases line up with TRBD1. The CDR3 length is 14 residues. Germline V CDR1 and CDR2: MNHEY, SVGAGI. J lost 9 bases, V lost 5 bases, and 6 bases had no gene match. The CDR3 protein is CASSLTGVGSPLHF. The CDR3, as DNA: TGTGCCAGCAGTCTGACAGGGGTTGGTTCACCCCTCCACTTT.

V gene TRBV12-3 or TRBV12-4 combines with J gene TRBJ1-2; no reliable D call. This CDR3 is 13 amino acids long. V was pared by 1 base and J by 11 bases, with 14 bases between. The CDR3 protein is CASSLDGGPSYTF. The CDR3 bases are TGTGCCAGCAGTTTAGATGGTGGGCCGAGTTACACCTTC.

This chain uses TRBV2 with TRBJ2-7, with D possibly being TRBD2 (5 bases). The CDR3 spans 11 residues. The V end lost 7 bases, the J end lost 3 bases, and 7 bases lay between the germline ends. In germline, CDR1 is SNHLY, CDR2 FYNNEI. The CDR3 region is CASTRDYEQYF. For the CDR3, the DNA is TGTGCCAGCACCCGGGACTACGAGCAGTACTTC.

The chain has TRBV2 and TRBJ2-5; D is unclear. V lost 0 bases, J lost 2 bases, and 7 bases lay in between. The CDR3 loop spans 14 amino acids. Germline loops: CDR1 SNHLY, CDR2 FYNNEI. CDR3 sequence reads: CASSEALQQETQYF. In DNA form, the CDR3 reads TGTGCCAGCAGTGAAGCGCTACAGCAAGAGACCCAGTACTTC.

This rearrangement joins TRBV25-1 to TRBJ2-7; 11 bases agree with TRBD2. The CDR3 consists of 14 residues. J was trimmed by 2 bases and V by 5 bases; bases with no gene match: 2. Germline V gives CDR1 MGHDK, CDR2 SYGVNS. The CDR3 loop is CASSQTSGAYEQYF. CDR3 coding DNA: TGTGCCAGCAGTCAGACTAGCGGGGCCTACGAGCAGTACTTC.

The rearrangement uses TRBV2 and TRBJ1-1; D unclear. In germline, CDR1 is SNHLY, CDR2 FYNNEI. V shed 1 base and J shed 10 bases, with 16 bases lying between them. CDR3 length: 14 amino acids. The CDR3 DNA follows: TGTGCCAGCAGTGAAGAGAGGTATAGCGGCGGAGCTTTCTTT. Its protein product is CASSEERYSGGAFF.

The gene calls are TRBV7-6 and TRBJ1-1; perhaps TRBD1 as D (6 bases). The V and J ends lost 1 base and 3 bases respectively, with 15 bases between them. The CDR3 sequence is 16 residues long. From germline, CDR1 is SGHVS and CDR2 FNYEAQ. The CDR3 region has the DNA TGTGCCAGCAGCTTAGGGCGGGGGGCCATGGACACTGAAGCTTTCTTT. This sequence encodes CASSLGRGAMDTEAFF.

This chain connects TRBV5-4 to TRBJ2-2; 8 bases align to TRBD2. This CDR3 has 17 amino acids. Trimming at V came to 4 bases and at J to 0 bases, leaving 8 bases not matched to a gene. The germline gives CDR1 SGHNT, CDR2 YYREEE (reference sequence). The CDR3 loop is CASSPRGGGTNTGELFF. The CDR3 nucleotides are TGTGCCAGCAGCCCCCGGGGCGGGGGGACGAACACCGGGGAGCTGTTTTTT.

Only one count was recorded for this clone. V gene TRBV10-3 combines with J gene TRBJ2-3; 7 bases match TRBD2. CDR1 is ENHRY, CDR2 SYGVKD, per germline. V shed 7 bases, J shed 0 bases, and the junction held 7 bases outside the gene matches. The CDR3 is 15 amino acids. The CDR3 region has the DNA TGTGCCATCATAGCGCGGGAGTCTAGCACAGATACGCAGTATTTT. Translated, it gives CAIIARESSTDTQYF.

The chain employs TRBV4-2 and TRBJ2-1; 11 nucleotides line up with TRBD2. Germline CDR1 is LGHNA and CDR2 is YNFKEQ. The CDR3 runs 16 residues. V shed 2 bases and J 7 bases; nucleotides not matched to a gene: 7. The CDR3 DNA follows: TGTGCCAGCAGCCAACAACTAGCGGGAGTGGGTAATGAGCAGTTCTTC. Translation: CASSQQLAGVGNEQFF.

This clone was seen a single time. The gene calls are TRBV9 and TRBJ1-2; TRBD1 might be the D (5 bases). Between the trimmed V and J ends, which lost 3 bases and 8 bases, there was a span of 14 bases. The CDR3 is made up of 13 amino acids. Germline V gene lookup returns CDR1 SGDLS and CDR2 YYNGEE. The CDR3 is CASSATQGLGYTF. CDR3 DNA sequence: TGTGCCAGCAGCGCTACTCAGGGTTTAGGCTACACCTTC.

This clone was found a few times. V usage is TRBV13 and J usage is TRBJ1-2, with D maybe TRBD1 (6 bases). Germline V gene lookup returns CDR1 PRHDT and CDR2 FYEKMQ (reference sequence). The CDR3 covers 14 residues. Trimming cost V 6 bases and J 2 bases, with 13 bases left between them. CDR3 DNA sequence: TGTGCCAGCAGTCAAACAGGGAAAAACTATGGCTACACCTTC. Translated, it gives CASSQTGKNYGYTF.

This chain links TRBV6-5 with TRBJ1-1, with D possibly being TRBD1 (5 bases). The V end was cut by 7 bases, the J end by 1 base, with 7 bases between. Germline V gene sequence: CDR1 MNHEY, CDR2 SVGAGI. The CDR3 loop spans 12 amino acids. CDR3 amino acids: CASNRGNTEAFF. CDR3 bases: TGTGCCAGCAATAGGGGGAACACTGAAGCTTTCTTT.

This sequence joins TRBV5-5 and TRBJ1-3, with D tentatively TRBD1 (5 bases). The germline gives CDR1 SGHKS, CDR2 YYEKEE (reference sequence). V was pared by 4 bases and J by 0 bases, with 14 bases between. This CDR3 has 16 residues. The CDR3 loop reads CASSPRQPHSGNTIYF. CDR3 nucleotides: TGTGCCAGCAGCCCTCGACAGCCCCACTCTGGAAACACCATATATTTT.

J is TRBJ1-5 and V is TRBV6-5, with 11 bases identical to TRBD1. This CDR3 is built from 15 residues. V lost 6 bases, J lost 2 bases, and 3 bases stayed unmatched. Germline CDR1 is MNHEY and CDR2 is SVGAGI. This chain's CDR3 is CASRGTGGGNQPQHF. CDR3 bases: TGTGCCAGCAGGGGGACAGGGGGTGGCAATCAGCCCCAGCATTTT.

This clone was seen only once. The chain carries TRBV28 and TRBJ1-1; D remains ambiguous. Germline CDR1 is MDHEN and CDR2 is SYDVKM. V was pared by 1 base and J by 11 bases, with 8 bases between. The CDR3 is 11 residues long. The CDR3 loop reads CASSLFGEAFF. The CDR3 bases are TGTGCCAGCAGTTTATTTGGGGAGGCTTTCTTT.

The rearrangement uses TRBV19 and TRBJ2-3; D gene ambiguous. Trimming cost V 4 bases and J 6 bases, with 5 bases left between them. Germline V lookup: CDR1 LNHDA, CDR2 SQIVND (reference sequence). CDR3 length equals 11 residues. The CDR3 DNA sequence: TGTGCCAGTAGTAGGGCGGATACGCAGTATTTT. This encodes CASSRADTQYF.

V usage is TRBV18 and J usage is TRBJ2-6; no firm D call. The CDR3 extends over 14 amino acids. Germline V gene data show CDR1 as KGHSH and CDR2 as LQKENI. Trimming took 4 bases from V and 0 from J, leaving 4 bases between them. The CDR3 protein is CASSLDSGANVLTF. As DNA, the CDR3 is TGTGCCAGCTCACTAGACTCTGGGGCCAACGTCCTGACTTTC.

The J gene is TRBJ2-1, the V gene TRBV4-3, with TRBD2 matching over 10 bases. Germline CDR1 reads LGHNA; CDR2 reads YSLEER. The J segment lost 3 bases and the V segment lost 0 bases, leaving 5 bases of the junction unmatched. This CDR3 is 17 amino acids long. The CDR3 reads CASSQDGLAGVYNEQFF. CDR3 DNA sequence: TGCGCCAGCAGCCAAGATGGGCTAGCGGGAGTCTACAATGAGCAGTTCTTC.

V is TRBV7-6 and J is TRBJ2-2; TRBD2 is a possible D gene (7 bases). V was clipped by 6 bases and J by 4 bases, with 21 bases between them. The CDR3 is 17 amino acids. Germline V gives CDR1 SGHVS, CDR2 FNYEAQ. The CDR3 coding sequence is TGTGCCAGCAGTTCTCCCTCGGGGGGCCCGGGCACCGGGGAGCTGTTTTTT. Its protein is CASSSPSGGPGTGELFF.